This entry describes one T cell receptor beta chain. The junction had 6 bases not matched to a gene; V was cut back by 4 bases and J by 0 bases. This CDR3 contains 16 residues. Germline CDR1 is MNHEY and CDR2 is SMNVEV (reference sequence). The record originates from a study of blood T cell repertoires in COVID-19. In the original analysis: Reference gene primer amplification gave nucleated cell count estimates. Produced via immunoSEQ multiplex PCR; TCRdb's table is partial and in-frame only. Clonal size and the V and J genes are those of that table, whereas D and trimming came from the DNA. The sample contains some 350,000 clones, more than 80% of which appear only once. Grouping used clinical history reported by participants in a survey and questionnaire.

Sequences were obtained from PBMCs or T cells enriched from blood (not recorded which). The clonotype comes from a man between 18 and 35 years old who had recovered from COVID-19. V is TRBV27 and J is TRBJ2-7, with TRBD2 identical over 10 bases. CDR3 in amino acids: CASSSYSGRSSYEQYF. DNA for the CDR3: TGTGCCAGCAGTTCTTATAGCGGGAGGAGCTCCTACGAGCAGTACTTC.